This T cell receptor beta chain was retrieved from a study of beta chain features in type 1 diabetes. Reverse transcription of all isolated RNA meant that expressed TCRB transcripts were sequenced. Sequencing used immunoSEQ multiplex PCR; TCRdb keeps in-frame clones, though not all of them. The sample yields 130,000 or so clones, 9.7% seen once. Regarding this clone: Its antigen is as yet unknown.

Deletions cut 3 bases from V and 7 bases from J, with 13 bases between. The CDR3 totals 13 residues. Germline CDR1 is SGHDT and CDR2 is YYEEEE. The study's findings and limits: Within patients, naive, central memory and Treg TCRB repertoires seemed more similar than within healthy donors. PCR might show a preference for shorter templates, equally across patients and controls. VDJ junctions from patients with type 1 diabetes contained fewer insertions and more deletions.

This clonotype was obtained from a woman aged 40-49 years in good health. The rearrangement uses TRBV5-6 and TRBJ1-1; TRBD1 might be the D (6 bases). The sequenced sample consisted of central memory CD4+ T cells from blood. The CDR3 bases are TGTGCCAGCAGCTCAGCCGGGGGGCGTGAAGCTTTCTTT. It is translated as CASSSAGGREAFF.